This T cell receptor (beta chain) was recovered during a study of T-cell memory formation after mild COVID-19 (dated by TCRdb to about 2021). General notes on the study: Most TCR sequence clusters were specific to one of the two donors. Longitudinal TCRalpha and TCRbeta repertoire sequencing tracked T-cell clones expanding and contracting after mild COVID-19 in two donors. The cohort was made up of two young adult volunteers, one female and one male, who were previously healthy.

The research as a whole found: Clones contracting from day 15 to 85 had balanced CD4/CD8 phenotypes, while a second wave expanding from day 15 to 37 was biased towards CD4+. Contracting CD4+ clones appeared mostly in the CM and EM memory subsets, whereas CD8+ clones were enriched in EMRA. The study included only a couple of mild cases, and larger cohorts that include severe cases with pre-infection samples were judged to be necessary. Whether the second-wave clones peaking on day 37 were SARS-CoV-2 specific was not confirmed. Some responding clones were detected in pre-infection memory, which suggested that pre-existing cross-reactive memory T cells had joined the SARS-CoV-2 response.

The germline V and J ends show losses of 4 bases and 6 bases respectively, and no gene match explains 11 bases of the junction. CDR1 and CDR2, looked up from the germline V gene, are SGHDT and YYEEEE. From cysteine to phenylalanine, the CDR3 is 15 amino acids long. Only CDR3 DNA is held: 45 bases, read in frame from base 1. The data were produced on an Illumina NovaSeq 6000. Using 5'RACE with constant-segment primers, TCRalpha and TCRbeta cDNA libraries were constructed, with sample barcodes and unique molecular identifiers added in the process. RNA was extracted from every sample with Trizol reagent. Library amplification was performed in two PCR steps, and a second sample barcode and Illumina TruSeq adapters were introduced in the second step. Libraries were sequenced on an Illumina NovaSeq with 2 x 150 bp paired-end reads. Per the authors' processing: With migec v1.2.7, reads were demultiplexed and then collapsed into UMI-guided consensus sequences. Using mixcr v2.1.11, UMI consensuses were aligned to TRA and TRB V and J templates and then assembled into clonotypes. Expanded or contracted clonotypes were those called significant by both edgeR and NoisET, with noise models trained on biological replicates. edgeR calls used a false discovery rate-adjusted p below 0.01 and a log2 fold-change threshold of 1. As an exploratory analysis of dynamics, max-normalized trajectories of the 1000 most abundant clonotypes were examined with PCA combined with hierarchical clustering. Each responding clone was given a CD4 or CD8 phenotype based on the CD4+ and CD8+ repertoires, which had been sequenced separately. The raw public reads went through TCRdb reprocessing: fastp at Q25, MiXCR clone calling, in-frame beta chains kept. Here each entry gathers all rows of one CDR3 protein and keeps the most common genes and DNA. The V and J calls follow TCRdb's processing rather than the paper's. Here the sample has 560,000 or so distinct CDR3 sequences; roughly 17% occur a single time. About 8.1% of the sample is taken by the ten largest.

This clonotype has only a few counts. Its antigen remains undetermined. No much larger clone is present one base from it, and per-base qualities are unavailable. Ficoll-Paque density gradient centrifugation was the method used to isolate PBMCs. This clonotype was sampled from an adult woman who had mild COVID-19 (a few samples of this study predate the infection). The sample titles of this study are shuffled in the database, so cell type and time point are left out; the donor was told from shared clones. Recombination linked TRBV5-6 to TRBJ2-7, with 9 bases aligning to TRBD2. The source material was PBMCs or a T cell subset sorted from them (not recorded which). In nucleotides, the sequence is TGTGCCAGCAGCGGACTAGCGAGGCTAAGGAGCGAGCAGTACTTC. Protein translation: CASSGLARLRSEQYF.